The rows below give T cell receptor beta chains drawn from one sample of a study of regulatory T cells in long-lasting Graves disease. TCRdb passed the multiplex PCR reads through MiXCR, listing each CDR3 protein once. The sample holds hundreds of thousands of distinct CDR3 sequences, roughly 15% seen once. This sample was shared with a second study, whose subject was T cells in Graves' hyperthyroidism and ophthalmopathy.

Material: peripheral blood mononuclear cells (PBMCs), obtained at new diagnosis, from a patient treated with antithyroid drugs. Receptors originate from a woman younger than 45 with Graves disease. Both conserved end residues are part of each CDR3. D genes are given only for firm matches. Where a row states a size, it is once, few, many or the class of an expanded clone; other rows omit it.

D: -
J: TRBJ1-6
size: -
V: TRBV19
CDR3: CATRRTENSPLHF
DNA: TGTGCCACCAGAAGGACCGAGAATTCACCCCTCCACTTT

D: -
J: TRBJ2-5
size: -
V: TRBV28
CDR3: CASSRPDRKIETQYF
DNA: TGTGCCAGCAGCCGACCCGACAGAAAGATTGAGACCCAGTACTTC

D: -
J: TRBJ2-1
size: -
V: TRBV9
CDR3: CASSAVGNEQFF
DNA: TGTGCCAGCAGCGCCGTTGGCAATGAGCAGTTCTTC

D: -
J: TRBJ1-5
size: many
V: TRBV6-2/TRBV6-3
CDR3: CASSYGAANQPQHF
DNA: TGTGCCAGCAGTTACGGAGCCGCCAATCAGCCCCAGCATTTT

D: -
J: TRBJ1-4
size: -
V: TRBV28
CDR3: CASSLGGPAEKLFF
DNA: TGTGCCAGCAGTTTAGGGGGGCCTGCCGAAAAACTGTTTTTT

D: -
J: TRBJ2-7
size: many
V: TRBV27
CDR3: CASSPGRGAGEQYF
DNA: TGTGCCAGCAGCCCTGGTCGGGGGGCGGGTGAGCAGTACTTC

D: -
J: TRBJ1-4
size: many
V: TRBV11-2
CDR3: CASSPRAEKLFF
DNA: TGTGCCAGCAGCCCCCGCGCTGAAAAACTGTTTTTT

D: -
J: TRBJ2-5
size: many
V: TRBV10-3
CDR3: CAISEDLQETQYF
DNA: TGTGCCATCAGTGAGGATTTACAAGAGACCCAGTACTTC

D: TRBD1
J: TRBJ1-5
size: few
V: TRBV19
CDR3: CASSKQGSVNQPQHF
DNA: TGTGCCAGTAGTAAACAGGGGTCGGTTAATCAGCCCCAGCATTTT

D: -
J: TRBJ1-5
size: -
V: TRBV20-1
CDR3: CSARRGRGGNQPQHF
DNA: TGCAGTGCTAGAAGGGGCCGGGGTGGCAATCAGCCCCAGCATTTT

D: TRBD1
J: TRBJ2-1
size: many
V: TRBV29-1
CDR3: CSVDRDLDNEQFF
DNA: TGCAGCGTGGACAGGGACTTAGACAATGAGCAGTTCTTC

D: -
J: TRBJ2-3
size: once
V: TRBV9
CDR3: CASSVGPWRADTQYF
DNA: TGTGCCAGCAGCGTAGGCCCTTGGAGAGCAGATACGCAGTATTTT

D: -
J: TRBJ2-7
size: many
V: TRBV7-2
CDR3: CASSLRHTQYEQYF
DNA: TGTGCCAGCAGCTTGAGACATACGCAGTACGAGCAGTACTTC

D: TRBD1
J: TRBJ1-1
size: many
V: TRBV18
CDR3: CASSPPGQMNTEAFF
DNA: TGTGCCAGCTCACCACCGGGACAGATGAACACTGAAGCTTTCTTT

D: TRBD1
J: TRBJ2-5
size: -
V: TRBV9
CDR3: CASSVGPGGGQETQYF
DNA: TGTGCCAGCAGCGTTGGGCCAGGGGGCGGGCAAGAGACCCAGTACTTC

D: TRBD1
J: TRBJ2-2
size: many
V: TRBV9
CDR3: CASSPGTVNTGELFF
DNA: TGTGCCAGCAGTCCCGGGACAGTGAACACCGGGGAGCTGTTTTTT

D: -
J: TRBJ1-5
size: -
V: TRBV27
CDR3: CASSFSRVGQPQHF
DNA: TGTGCCAGCAGTTTTTCCAGGGTCGGTCAGCCCCAGCATTTT

D: -
J: TRBJ2-5
size: many
V: TRBV6-1
CDR3: CASSRTLGLRETQYF
DNA: TGTGCCAGCAGCAGAACACTCGGGCTTAGGGAGACCCAGTACTTC

D: TRBD1
J: TRBJ2-3
size: many
V: TRBV2
CDR3: CASSDRGRTDTQYF
DNA: TGTGCCAGCAGTGACAGGGGGCGAACAGATACGCAGTATTTT

D: -
J: TRBJ2-5
size: -
V: TRBV6-5
CDR3: CANSYGGVRETQYF
DNA: TGTGCCAACAGTTACGGAGGGGTACGCGAGACCCAGTACTTC

D: -
J: TRBJ2-1
size: few
V: TRBV12-3/TRBV12-4
CDR3: CASGPPGPLAPHEQFF
DNA: TGTGCCAGCGGTCCCCCCGGGCCACTAGCCCCCCATGAGCAGTTCTTC

D: -
J: TRBJ2-7
size: many
V: TRBV18
CDR3: CASSPGGNHEQYF
DNA: TGTGCCAGCTCACCGGGCGGGAACCACGAGCAGTACTTC

D: TRBD2
J: TRBJ2-7
size: few
V: TRBV20-1
CDR3: CSADGTSGASTYEQYF
DNA: TGCAGTGCTGATGGGACTAGCGGAGCCTCGACCTACGAGCAGTACTTC

D: -
J: TRBJ2-5
size: many
V: TRBV30
CDR3: CAWSVGRQETQYF
DNA: TGTGCCTGGAGTGTAGGCAGGCAAGAGACCCAGTACTTC

D: -
J: TRBJ1-5
size: many
V: TRBV7-2
CDR3: CASSLLGNGNQPQHF
DNA: TGTGCCAGCAGCTTACTGGGGAATGGCAATCAGCCCCAGCATTTT

D: TRBD2
J: TRBJ2-5
size: -
V: TRBV20-1
CDR3: CSAGGLAGREETQYF
DNA: TGCAGTGCAGGGGGACTAGCGGGACGGGAAGAGACCCAGTACTTC

D: -
J: TRBJ2-4
size: many
V: TRBV6-2/TRBV6-3
CDR3: CASSEVVGMGFIQYF
DNA: TGTGCCAGCAGTGAAGTTGTAGGGATGGGTTTCATTCAGTACTTC

D: -
J: TRBJ2-5
size: -
V: TRBV4-2
CDR3: CASSQGQGGQETQYF
DNA: TGTGCCAGCAGCCAAGGGCAGGGAGGACAAGAGACCCAGTACTTC

D: TRBD2
J: TRBJ2-7
size: many
V: TRBV7-2
CDR3: CASSLQRGGSYEQYF
DNA: TGTGCCAGCAGCCTCCAGCGGGGTGGGTCCTACGAGCAGTACTTC

D: TRBD2
J: TRBJ2-7
size: many
V: TRBV12-3/TRBV12-4
CDR3: CASRGTSASEQYF
DNA: TGTGCCAGCAGGGGGACTAGCGCCTCCGAGCAGTACTTC

D: -
J: TRBJ2-7
size: few
V: TRBV3-1
CDR3: CASSLEPQGGRYEQYF
DNA: TGTGCCAGCAGCCTCGAACCGCAGGGGGGCCGATACGAGCAGTACTTC

D: TRBD2
J: TRBJ2-2
size: many
V: TRBV5-5
CDR3: CASSFRGRESGELFF
DNA: TGTGCCAGCAGCTTTCGCGGGAGGGAGTCCGGGGAGCTGTTTTTT

D: -
J: TRBJ1-5
size: -
V: TRBV20-1
CDR3: CSAREGSQPQHF
DNA: TGCAGTGCTAGAGAGGGGAGTCAGCCCCAGCATTTT

D: -
J: TRBJ2-7
size: -
V: TRBV4-1
CDR3: CASSQGGAEQYF
DNA: TGCGCCAGCAGCCAAGGAGGGGCCGAGCAGTACTTC

D: -
J: TRBJ2-3
size: few
V: TRBV11-2
CDR3: CASTPKQGLADTQYF
DNA: TGTGCCAGCACCCCCAAACAGGGTTTAGCAGATACGCAGTATTTT

D: TRBD2
J: TRBJ2-4
size: many
V: TRBV6-1
CDR3: CASSYSGAEYF
DNA: TGTGCCAGCAGCTATAGCGGGGCAGAGTACTTC

D: TRBD1
J: TRBJ1-4
size: few
V: TRBV20-1
CDR3: CSAKRDRVNEKLFF
DNA: TGCAGTGCCAAGCGGGACAGGGTGAATGAAAAACTGTTTTTT

D: -
J: TRBJ1-1
size: many
V: TRBV12-3/TRBV12-4
CDR3: CASSLGGRYTEAFF
DNA: TGTGCCAGCAGTTTAGGTGGACGTTACACTGAAGCTTTCTTT

D: TRBD1
J: TRBJ2-1
size: -
V: TRBV19
CDR3: CASSIPGQGNEQFF
DNA: TGTGCCAGTAGTATACCGGGACAGGGGAATGAGCAGTTCTTC

D: -
J: TRBJ1-6
size: -
V: TRBV6-1
CDR3: CASSGDGRPPLHF
DNA: TGTGCCAGCAGTGGGGACGGCCGACCACCCCTCCACTTT

D: TRBD2
J: TRBJ2-6
size: many
V: TRBV2
CDR3: CASSAGLAGRTGANVLTF
DNA: TGTGCCAGCAGTGCCGGACTAGCGGGAAGAACTGGGGCCAACGTCCTGACTTTC

D: -
J: TRBJ1-2
size: many
V: TRBV29-1
CDR3: CSVGGERAYGYTF
DNA: TGCAGCGTTGGGGGCGAGAGGGCCTATGGCTACACCTTC

D: TRBD1
J: TRBJ1-2
size: -
V: TRBV12-3/TRBV12-4
CDR3: CASRNSQGAGGYTF
DNA: TGTGCCAGCCGAAATAGTCAGGGGGCGGGGGGCTACACCTTC

D: TRBD1
J: TRBJ2-3
size: few
V: TRBV30
CDR3: CARTGVGTDTQYF
DNA: TGTGCCCGTACAGGGGTTGGCACAGATACGCAGTATTTT

D: -
J: TRBJ1-5
size: many
V: TRBV20-1
CDR3: CSASRRQIEQPQHF
DNA: TGCAGTGCTAGCCGCCGACAGATAGAACAGCCCCAGCATTTT

D: -
J: TRBJ2-7
size: many
V: TRBV3-1
CDR3: CASSQDKLADEQYF
DNA: TGTGCCAGCAGCCAAGATAAACTAGCCGACGAGCAGTACTTC

D: -
J: TRBJ2-2
size: many
V: TRBV29-1
CDR3: CSIDTGELFF
DNA: TGCAGCATTGACACCGGGGAGCTGTTTTTT

D: TRBD2
J: TRBJ2-7
size: many
V: TRBV20-1
CDR3: CSARDKTGGRFEQYF
DNA: TGCAGTGCTAGAGATAAAACGGGCGGGAGGTTCGAGCAGTACTTC

D: TRBD2
J: TRBJ2-5
size: -
V: TRBV28
CDR3: CASRLVGEGETQYF
DNA: TGTGCCAGCAGGCTAGTGGGGGAGGGAGAGACCCAGTACTTC

D: -
J: TRBJ1-1
size: many
V: TRBV27
CDR3: CASRTTRLLMNTEAFF
DNA: TGTGCCAGCAGAACGACCAGGCTCTTAATGAACACTGAAGCTTTCTTT

D: -
J: TRBJ1-6
size: many
V: TRBV12-3/TRBV12-4
CDR3: CASRSKNNSPLHF
DNA: TGTGCCAGCAGATCGAAAAATAATTCACCCCTCCACTTT

D: -
J: TRBJ2-1
size: few
V: TRBV5-5
CDR3: CASSHFGQLNEQFF
DNA: TGTGCCAGCAGCCATTTCGGACAGCTCAATGAGCAGTTCTTC